These 26 T cell receptor beta chains came from one sample sequenced in a study of shared clonotypes between healthy human individuals (TCRdb year 2020). Libraries were constructed by the immunoSEQ multiplex PCR assay. TCRdb obtained this table from immuneACCESS and retained in-frame rearrangements with V and J assigned. These tables miss some clones; where compared with another copy, unresolved V genes account for less than half of the shortfall, and the remainder is unexplained. Across this sample there are some 700,000 clones, with around 90% seen only once. Together, the top ten hold 34% of the sample. The material sequenced was memory CD8+ T cells from PBMCs. Interpreted using the paper, the cell subset or site label stands for: CD45RO+ cells pooled with CCR7-negative TemRA cells. The source is a man aged 18 to 29 in good health. Some clones in this sample may be carry-over from other donors' samples.

This chain links TRBV13 with TRBJ2-1; no definite D call. V lost 2 bases and J lost 6, with 14 bases in between. CDR3 size: 15 residues. Germline lookup yields CDR1 PRHDT and CDR2 FYEKMQ (reference sequence). CDR3 DNA: TGTGCCAGCAGCTTAAGAGGTACGGGCTCCAATGAGCAGTTCTTC. It codes for CASSLRGTGSNEQFF.

The chain uses TRBV14 and TRBJ2-1, with D perhaps TRBD2 (7 bases). This CDR3 is 13 amino acids long. Trimming removed 2 bases from V and 10 bases from J, with 12 bases in between. The germline V gene has CDR1 SGHDN and CDR2 FVKESK. DNA for the CDR3: TGTGCCAGCAGCCAAATAACGGGGGGCGAGCAGTTCTTC. This codes for CASSQITGGEQFF.

This clone occurred once. The rearrangement links TRBV11-2 to TRBJ2-7, with D possibly called TRBD1 or TRBD2 (6 bases each). This CDR3 region has 16 residues. Germline V CDR1 and CDR2: SGHAT, FQNNGV. Deletions cut 1 base from V and 3 bases from J, with 16 bases between. DNA of the CDR3: TGTGCCAGCAGCTTAGCTGGGTGGGGGGCCCACTACGAGCAGTACTTC. As protein: CASSLAGWGAHYEQYF.

The chain combines TRBV7-9 with TRBJ2-3; tentatively, D is TRBD2 (7 bases). From germline, CDR1 is SEHNR and CDR2 FQNEAQ (reference sequence). The CDR3 runs 16 residues. The V and J ends lost 7 bases and 1 base respectively, with 18 bases between them. The CDR3 region has the DNA TGTGCCAGCACCAATAGGGGGGGGCAGGGCACAGATACGCAGTATTTT. Encoded protein: CASTNRGGQGTDTQYF.

The chain combines TRBV7-9 with TRBJ1-2, with a possible D match to TRBD1 (5 bases). The CDR3 is 16 residues long. Germline CDR1 reads SEHNR; CDR2 reads FQNEAQ (reference sequence). V lost 5 bases and J 0 bases, leaving 16 bases between the germline ends. CDR3 region: CASSPRGRAANYGYTF. CDR3 coding DNA: TGTGCCAGCAGCCCAAGGGGACGGGCCGCTAACTATGGCTACACCTTC.

CDR3 nucleotides: TGTGCCAGCAGTTTGACGGCTGGTCAGCCCCAGCATTTT. Translating gives CASSLTAGQPQHF. The chain is built from TRBV28 and TRBJ1-5; D is uncertain. CDR1 is MDHEN, CDR2 SYDVKM, per germline. The V and J ends lost 3 bases and 6 bases respectively, with 9 bases between them. The CDR3 sequence is 13 residues long.

As concerns this clone: Other DNA sequences of this sample code for an identical CDR3. The rearrangement links TRBV7-9 to TRBJ1-1, with D possibly matching TRBD1 (5 bases). The V gene lost 6 bases and the J gene lost 3 bases, with 8 bases spanning the gap. Germline CDR1 reads SEHNR; CDR2 reads FQNEAQ (reference sequence). The CDR3 is 12 residues long. CDR3: CASSWGDTEAFF. Written as DNA, the CDR3 is TGTGCCAGCAGTTGGGGGGACACTGAAGCTTTCTTT.

This chain links TRBV15 with TRBJ1-2; no reliable D call. From germline, CDR1 is LNHNV and CDR2 YYDKDF (reference sequence). CDR3 size: 18 residues. V was pared by 3 bases and J by 0 bases, with 20 bases between. CDR3 sequence: CATSSIDSQTEANYGYTF. DNA of the CDR3: TGTGCCACCAGCAGCATAGATTCACAAACAGAGGCTAACTATGGCTACACCTTC. The whole variable domain, filled in from reference TRBV15 and TRBJ1-2, reads DAMVIQNPRYQVTQFGKPVTLSCSQTLNHNVMYWYQQKSSQAPKLLFHYYDKDFNNEADTPDNFQSRRPNTSFCFLDIRSPGLGDTAMYLCATSSIDSQTEANYGYTFGSGTRLTVV.

Written as DNA, the CDR3 is TGTGCCAGTAGTATGGGGGTCTACAATGAGCAGTTCTTC. It encodes CASSMGVYNEQFF. V is TRBV19 and J is TRBJ2-1; the D gene could be TRBD1 or TRBD2 (5 bases each). The CDR3 consists of 13 residues. The V gene lost 3 bases and the J gene lost 3 bases, with 6 bases spanning the gap. The germline V gene has CDR1 LNHDA and CDR2 SQIVND (reference sequence).

The CDR3, as DNA: TGTGCCAGCAGCGTTTACACGGGAGGCCCAGATACGCAGTATTTT. This gives the protein CASSVYTGGPDTQYF. V usage is TRBV9 and J usage is TRBJ2-3, with 7 bases identical to TRBD2. Germline lookup yields CDR1 SGDLS and CDR2 YYNGEE. Trimming at V came to 2 bases and at J to 4 bases, leaving 7 bases not matched to a gene. The CDR3 extends over 15 amino acids.

The chain uses TRBV7-9 and TRBJ2-3; D gene ambiguous. The CDR3 has 13 amino acids. V lost 5 bases and J 4 bases, leaving 10 bases between the germline ends. CDR1 is SEHNR and CDR2 is FQNEAQ in the germline V gene (reference sequence). The CDR3: CASSNGFSDTQYF. The CDR3 DNA follows: TGTGCCAGCAGCAATGGGTTCTCAGATACGCAGTATTTT.

The CDR3 protein is CATSSPALLSYNEQFF. As DNA, the CDR3 is TGTGCCACCAGCAGTCCCGCCTTACTCTCCTACAATGAGCAGTTCTTC. V and J are TRBV15 and TRBJ2-1; D unclear. Trimming pared 3 bases from V and 0 bases from J, leaving 12 bases between. There are 16 residues in the CDR3. CDR1 LNHNV and CDR2 YYDKDF come from the germline V gene (reference sequence).

The chain employs TRBV10-2 and TRBJ1-1; 10 bases match TRBD1. The trim removed 4 bases at V and 1 base at J, leaving 3 bases unmatched. This CDR3 comprises 15 residues. Germline V gene data show CDR1 as WSHSY and CDR2 as SAAADI. The CDR3 sequence: CASSVDRGSNTEAFF. The CDR3 region has the DNA TGCGCCAGCAGTGTGGACAGGGGGTCGAACACTGAAGCTTTCTTT.

The chain couples TRBV28 to TRBJ2-7, with 8 bases matching TRBD2. CDR3 size: 14 residues. CDR1 and CDR2 from the germline V gene are MDHEN and SYDVKM. V dropped 4 bases and J dropped 2; count of bases not matched to a gene: 4. The CDR3 spells CASSSTSATYEQYF. The CDR3 DNA sequence: TGTGCCAGCAGTTCGACTAGCGCCACCTACGAGCAGTACTTC.

The gene calls are TRBV6-1 and TRBJ2-2; a possible D gene is TRBD2 (6 bases). V gave up 2 bases and J gave up 3 bases, with 13 bases separating them. Germline CDR1 is MNHNS and CDR2 is SASEGT. The CDR3 has 16 amino acids. The CDR3 region is CASSEKSWGDTGELFF. The DNA for the CDR3 is TGTGCCAGCAGTGAAAAGTCTTGGGGGGACACCGGGGAGCTGTTTTTT.

As to this clone: Other DNA sequences in the same sample also yield this CDR3. The chain uses TRBV4-3 and TRBJ2-1, with 10 bases that match TRBD2. V shed 3 bases, J shed 8 bases, and the junction held 7 bases outside the gene matches. This CDR3 comprises 15 residues. Germline CDR1 LGHNA, CDR2 YSLEER. For the CDR3, the DNA is TGCGCCAGCAGCCAGGGACTAGCGCCCGGGCATGAGCAGTTCTTC. Translation: CASSQGLAPGHEQFF.

This chain joins TRBV28 and TRBJ2-1, with D unresolved. Trimming stripped 5 bases from V and 4 bases from J, with 18 bases between. Germline V gives CDR1 MDHEN, CDR2 SYDVKM. The CDR3 runs to 16 residues. The CDR3 nucleotides read TGTGCCAGCAGTCGTCTCGGTGGGGAAAATTACAATGAGCAGTTCTTC. Its protein product is CASSRLGGENYNEQFF.

This chain's CDR3 is CASSLTLPGEQYF. For the CDR3, the DNA is TGCGCCAGCAGCTTGACCCTGCCAGGCGAGCAGTACTTC. The chain couples TRBV5-1 to TRBJ2-7; D is unresolved. The V end was cut by 1 base, the J end by 6 bases, with 11 bases between. CDR1 is SGHRS, CDR2 YFSETQ, per germline. The CDR3 spans 13 residues.

The chain combines TRBV9 with TRBJ1-4; D might be TRBD1 (6 bases). This CDR3 spans 15 amino acids. The germline V and J ends were trimmed by 0 bases and 3 bases, with 9 bases remaining between them. Per germline, CDR1 SGDLS and CDR2 YYNGEE. CDR3 in DNA: TGTGCCAGCAGCGTAGGGGGGGCCTCTAATGAAAAACTGTTTTTT. Translating gives CASSVGGASNEKLFF.

On this clone: Distinct nucleotide sequences in the sample also encode this CDR3. The rearrangement links TRBV10-3 to TRBJ1-3; D unclear. The CDR3 spans 12 residues. Germline CDR1 and CDR2: ENHRY and SYGVKD. Trimming took 3 bases from V and 7 from J, leaving 7 bases between them. CDR3 DNA sequence: TGTGCCATCAGTGATCCCGGGAACACCATATATTTT. Translating gives CAISDPGNTIYF.

V and J are TRBV7-6 and TRBJ2-3; 8 bases are a match to TRBD1. The CDR3 is made up of 15 amino acids. V trimming: 5 bases; J trimming: 2 bases; junction bases outside the gene matches: 6. From germline, CDR1 is SGHVS and CDR2 FNYEAQ. The CDR3: CASSTPGQDTDTQYF. CDR3 DNA: TGTGCCAGCAGCACCCCGGGACAGGACACAGATACGCAGTATTTT.

The chain recombines TRBV28 with TRBJ2-5; 11 bases are a match to TRBD2. J was trimmed by 5 bases and V by 2 bases; bases with no gene match: 10. The CDR3 sequence is 17 residues long. Germline CDR1 reads MDHEN; CDR2 reads SYDVKM. Here the CDR3 reads CASSLTLAGATGETQYF. CDR3 nucleotide sequence: TGTGCCAGCAGTTTAACACTAGCGGGAGCCACTGGGGAGACCCAGTACTTC. Filled out from reference TRBV28 and TRBJ2-5, the complete variable domain reads DVKVTQSSRYLVKRTGEKVFLECVQDMDHENMFWYRQDPGLGLRLIYFSYDVKMKEKGDIPEGYSVSREKKERFSLILESASTNQTSMYLCASSLTLAGATGETQYFGPGTRLLVL.

The V gene is TRBV27, the J gene TRBJ2-6; the D gene could be TRBD1 or TRBD2 (5 bases each). Trimming stripped 7 bases from V and 0 bases from J, with 10 bases between. This CDR3 spans 15 amino acids. The germline gives CDR1 MNHEY, CDR2 SMNVEV (reference sequence). This chain's CDR3 is CASTYGGSGANVLTF. Here the CDR3 DNA reads TGTGCCAGCACCTATGGGGGCTCTGGGGCCAACGTCCTGACTTTC.

This chain joins TRBV13 and TRBJ2-2; tentative D call: TRBD2 (5 bases). The germline CDR1 and CDR2 sequences are PRHDT and FYEKMQ (reference sequence). V lost 2 bases to trimming and J lost 7 bases, with 14 bases between them. The CDR3 length is 15 residues. The CDR3 region is CASSLRSLAVGELFF. The DNA for the CDR3 is TGTGCCAGCAGCTTAAGGTCCCTAGCCGTCGGGGAGCTGTTTTTT.

The V call is TRBV27, the J call TRBJ2-7, with 11 positions matching TRBD1. V lost 6 bases, J lost 3 bases, and 16 bases stayed unmatched. CDR1 MNHEY and CDR2 SMNVEV come from the germline V gene (reference sequence). The CDR3 is 18 residues long. The CDR3 loop reads CASSNINLGDRGFYEQYF. The CDR3 nucleotides are TGTGCCAGCAGCAATATTAACCTGGGGGACAGGGGGTTCTACGAGCAGTACTTC.

The V gene is TRBV7-3, the J gene TRBJ2-2; 9 positions match TRBD2. After removal of 10 bases from V and 1 base from J, the junction contained 25 bases not matched to a gene. CDR1 is SGHTA, CDR2 FQGTGA, per germline. The CDR3 covers 21 residues. CDR3: CATHLLTPRNPSGKNTGELFF. The CDR3 coding sequence is TGTGCCACCCACCTCCTGACACCTCGAAACCCTAGCGGGAAGAACACCGGGGAGCTGTTTTTT.